This T cell receptor beta chain was retrieved from a study of blood T cells in healthy people across ages. This clonotype has just a few counts. It was with a sample-barcoded 5' primer and a J-beta primer mix that a second PCR of roughly 7 to 12 cycles was run. Using its own MiXCR run on the 5' RACE reads, TCRdb lists one record per CDR3 protein. The sample includes over 750,000 distinct CDR3 sequences, 25% of them seen just once. V lost 3 bases to trimming and J lost 5 bases, with 22 bases between them. Germline CDR1 and CDR2: SGHAT and FQNNGV. CDR3 size: 17 residues. The same data also contributed to another study, on T cells of mothers and their children.

This sequence originates from a boy aged 10-17 years in good health. Sequenced sample: blood. The chain couples TRBV11-2 to TRBJ2-5, with no clear D. CDR3 nucleotides: TGTGCCAGCAGCTTCTCTGCGTGGGGAAGGGTTGAGGAGACCCAGTACTTC. Its protein product is CASSFSAWGRVEETQYF.